The next 5 T cell receptor beta chains were all read from a single sample in a study of cytomegalovirus exposure and HLA in healthy donors (dated by TCRdb to 2016 to 2017). To prepare the library, the immunoSEQ multiplex PCR assay was applied. For the multiplex PCR, a mixture combining 60 forward primers for TCR Vbeta segments and 13 reverse primers for TCR Jbeta segments was used. TCRdb holds this immuneACCESS table with in-frame rearrangements only. Some clones are missing; in checked studies, unresolved V genes explain under half, and the rest has no known cause. The sample records around 92,000 clones, about three quarters of which are singletons. Clones ranked in the top ten supply approximately 15% of the sample. Material: PBMCs. The receptors stem from a man aged 55 to 70 in good health and CMV-seropositive.

This rearrangement joins TRBV5-3 to TRBJ2-1; 9 positions match TRBD1. TRBV5-3 is an open reading frame whose function is uncertain. This CDR3 region has 15 residues. Unmatched junction bases numbered 1, after V lost 3 bases and J lost 0 bases. Written as DNA, the CDR3 is TGTGCCAGAAGCTCGGGACAGGGCTCCTACAATGAGCAGTTCTTC. Amino acid sequence: CARSSGQGSYNEQFF.

The chain carries TRBV7-9 and TRBJ2-1, with a possible D match to TRBD1 (6 bases). Trimming removed 4 bases at V and 8 bases at J, with 15 bases between. Germline V gene sequence: CDR1 SEHNR, CDR2 FQNEAQ (reference sequence). The CDR3 contains 14 residues. The CDR3 here is CASSSDSSWDEQFF. The CDR3 region has the DNA TGTGCCAGCAGCTCGGACAGCTCGTGGGATGAGCAGTTCTTC.

This chain uses TRBV5-1 with TRBJ2-2, with TRBD1 as a possible D gene (5 bases). The germline gives CDR1 SGHRS, CDR2 YFSETQ. The CDR3 runs to 15 residues. V dropped 3 bases and J dropped 3 bases, with 12 bases sitting between them. This CDR3 is CASSSGYRDTGELFF. The CDR3, as DNA: TGCGCCAGCAGCTCAGGGTATCGAGACACCGGGGAGCTGTTTTTT.

The chain carries TRBV2 and TRBJ1-4, with D maybe TRBD1 (6 bases). The V gene's germline CDR1 is SNHLY and CDR2 FYNNEI. V lost 4 bases and J lost 8, with 14 bases in between. The CDR3 sequence is 14 residues long. The CDR3 nucleotides read TGTGCCAGCAGTGCTTGGGGGCTTAGGGAAAAACTGTTTTTT. This gives the protein CASSAWGLREKLFF.

This clone was picked up a small number of times. V gene TRBV12-5 combines with J gene TRBJ1-1; D not certain. The CDR3 runs 15 residues. V lost 0 bases, J lost 0 bases, and 8 bases lay in between. Germline V gene data show CDR1 as LGHNT and CDR2 as FRNRAP. The CDR3 reads CASGLVLRLNTEAFF. In DNA, the CDR3 is TGTGCTAGTGGTTTGGTACTAAGGTTGAACACTGAAGCTTTCTTT.